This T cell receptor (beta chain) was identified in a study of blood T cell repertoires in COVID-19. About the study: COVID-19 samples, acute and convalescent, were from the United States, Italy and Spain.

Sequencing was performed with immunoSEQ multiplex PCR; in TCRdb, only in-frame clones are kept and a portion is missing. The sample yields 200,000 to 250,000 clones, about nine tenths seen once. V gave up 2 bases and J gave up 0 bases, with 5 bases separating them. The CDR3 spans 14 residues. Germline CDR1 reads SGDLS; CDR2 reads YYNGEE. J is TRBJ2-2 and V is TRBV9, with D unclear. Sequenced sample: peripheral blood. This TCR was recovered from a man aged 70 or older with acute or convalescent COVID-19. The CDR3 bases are TGTGCCAGCAGCGTTACACCGAACACCGGGGAGCTGTTTTTT. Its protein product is CASSVTPNTGELFF.